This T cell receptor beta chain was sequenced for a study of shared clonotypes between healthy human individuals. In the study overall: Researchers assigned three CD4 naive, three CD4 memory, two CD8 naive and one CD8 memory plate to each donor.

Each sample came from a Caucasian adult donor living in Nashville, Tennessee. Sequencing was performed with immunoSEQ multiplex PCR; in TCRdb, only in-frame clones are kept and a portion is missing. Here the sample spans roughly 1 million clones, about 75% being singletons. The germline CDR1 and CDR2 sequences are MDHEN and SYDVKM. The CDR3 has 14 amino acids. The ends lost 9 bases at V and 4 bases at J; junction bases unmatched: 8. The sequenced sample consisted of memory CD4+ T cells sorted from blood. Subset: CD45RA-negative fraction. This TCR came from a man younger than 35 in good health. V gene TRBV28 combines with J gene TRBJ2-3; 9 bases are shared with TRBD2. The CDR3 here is CASYRGGGADTQYF. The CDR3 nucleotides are TGTGCCAGTTACCGGGGCGGGGGGGCAGATACGCAGTATTTT.